Listed here are 28 T cell receptor beta chains from one sample, sequenced in a study of blood T cell repertoires in COVID-19. Measured with immunoSEQ multiplex PCR; TCRdb has only the in-frame clones, and not every one. This table holds under 300,000 clones, about 90% found once. The specimen sequenced was peripheral blood. The receptors were gathered from a woman in her 30s with COVID-19, enrolled during active disease.

The chain links TRBV5-1 to TRBJ2-7; 9 bases are shared with TRBD2. The CDR3 extends over 16 amino acids. Germline loops: CDR1 SGHRS, CDR2 YFSETQ. Unmatched junction bases numbered 5, after V lost 1 base and J lost 0 bases. The CDR3 DNA sequence: TGCGCCAGCAGCTTGTGGAGCGGGGGGAGCTCCTACGAGCAGTACTTC. Protein sequence: CASSLWSGGSSYEQYF.

The rearrangement joins TRBV2 to TRBJ2-1; TRBD2 agrees at 8 bases. Per germline, CDR1 SNHLY and CDR2 FYNNEI. CDR3 length: 15 amino acids. Trimming took 3 bases from V and 7 from J; bases not matched to a gene: 8. In nucleotides, the CDR3 is TGTGCCAGCAGTGACTTGGCGGGGGGCGGGAATGAGCAGTTCTTC. This sequence encodes CASSDLAGGGNEQFF.

The genes are TRBV9 and TRBJ1-4; 7 nucleotides match TRBD1. This CDR3 has 16 residues. In germline, CDR1 is SGDLS, CDR2 YYNGEE. Trimming cost V 3 bases and J 6 bases; bases outside gene matches: 11. The CDR3 is CASSETGDRRHEKLFF. CDR3 sequence (DNA): TGTGCCAGCAGCGAAACAGGGGACAGACGCCATGAAAAACTGTTTTTT. Supplemented by reference TRBV9 and TRBJ1-4, the full variable domain reads DSGVTQTPKHLITATGQRVTLRCSPRSGDLSVYWYQQSLDQGLQFLIQYYNGEERAKGNILERFSAQQFPDLHSELNLSSLELGDSALYFCASSETGDRRHEKLFFGSGTQLSVL.

The chain uses TRBV14 and TRBJ2-3; D is possibly TRBD2 (6 bases). This CDR3 has 16 residues. Deletions cut 3 bases from V and 4 bases from J, with 17 bases between. Germline V gene data show CDR1 as SGHDN and CDR2 as FVKESK. The CDR3 DNA reads as TGTGCCAGCAGCCAGTCCGGCGGGGTTGGGGCAGATACGCAGTATTTT. This sequence encodes CASSQSGGVGADTQYF.

The chain is built from TRBV19 and TRBJ1-2; maybe TRBD1 (6 bases). The ends were cut back, 7 bases at V and 3 bases at J, with 18 bases in the middle. The CDR3 totals 15 residues. The germline CDR1 and CDR2 sequences are LNHDA and SQIVND (reference sequence). CDR3 DNA: TGTGCCAGTAACCCAATACCTGACAGGTACTATGGCTACACCTTC. Its protein is CASNPIPDRYYGYTF.

This clone turned up a few times. The V call is TRBV7-9, the J call TRBJ1-4, with D possibly being TRBD1 (6 bases). V gave up 4 bases and J gave up 5 bases, with 23 bases separating them. From germline, CDR1 is SEHNR and CDR2 FQNEAQ (reference sequence). The CDR3 loop spans 18 amino acids. In nucleotides, the CDR3 is TGTGCCAGCAGCTCGCCGCACCCCATAACAGGGTCCAATGAAAAACTGTTTTTT. Translated: CASSSPHPITGSNEKLFF.

V gene TRBV5-1 combines with J gene TRBJ2-7; 8 nucleotides agree with TRBD2. V was pared by 3 bases and J by 6 bases, with 8 bases of the junction left unmatched. Germline V CDR1 and CDR2: SGHRS, YFSETQ. CDR3 length: 14 residues. The CDR3 sequence: CASSSAGASGEQYF. DNA of the CDR3: TGCGCCAGCAGCTCAGCGGGGGCCTCGGGCGAGCAGTACTTC. Looking up the rest from reference TRBV5-1 and TRBJ2-7 gives the full variable domain: KAGVTQTPRYLIKTRGQQVTLSCSPISGHRSVSWYQQTPGQGLQFLFEYFSETQRNKGNFPGRFSGRQFSNSRSEMNVSTLELGDSALYLCASSSAGASGEQYFGPGTRLTVT.

This clone showed up just once. This rearrangement joins TRBV7-9 to TRBJ2-3; 8 nucleotides line up with TRBD2. V was pared by 6 bases and J by 0 bases, with 8 bases of the junction left unmatched. Germline-derived CDR1 and CDR2 are SEHNR and FQNEAQ (reference sequence). The CDR3 loop spans 16 amino acids. This CDR3 reads CASRLSGGSSTDTQYF. CDR3 DNA: TGTGCCAGCAGACTCAGCGGGGGATCTAGCACAGATACGCAGTATTTT.

This clone was recorded once. The rearrangement links TRBV6-5 to TRBJ1-2; no reliable D call. Germline-derived CDR1 and CDR2 are MNHEY and SVGAGI. The ends were cut back, 8 bases at V and 3 bases at J, with 7 bases in the middle. The CDR3 is made up of 11 amino acids. CDR3: CASEGYYGYTF. The DNA of the CDR3 is TGTGCCAGCGAGGGATACTATGGCTACACCTTC.

V and J are TRBV9 and TRBJ1-2, with D possibly being TRBD1 (6 bases). Trimming took off 2 bases at V and 5 bases at J, with 10 bases between the two ends. The CDR3 loop spans 13 amino acids. Germline V lookup: CDR1 SGDLS, CDR2 YYNGEE. CDR3 sequence (DNA): TGTGCCAGCAGCGTTGGACAGCCGTATGGCTACACCTTC. It translates to CASSVGQPYGYTF. The variable domain in full, completed from reference TRBV9 and TRBJ1-2, reads DSGVTQTPKHLITATGQRVTLRCSPRSGDLSVYWYQQSLDQGLQFLIQYYNGEERAKGNILERFSAQQFPDLHSELNLSSLELGDSALYFCASSVGQPYGYTFGSGTRLTVV.

V gene TRBV9 combines with J gene TRBJ2-7; 11 bases align to TRBD2. This CDR3 region has 15 residues. The V and J ends lost 5 bases and 0 bases, in that order; junction bases with no gene match: 4. Germline V gene lookup returns CDR1 SGDLS and CDR2 YYNGEE. The CDR3 is CASSTSGGISYEQYF. The CDR3 coding sequence is TGTGCCAGCAGTACTAGCGGGGGTATCTCCTACGAGCAGTACTTC.

The chain is built from TRBV5-1 and TRBJ2-2; 7 nucleotides align to TRBD1. The CDR3 totals 15 residues. With V trimmed by 0 bases and J by 8 bases, 7 bases remained unmatched. CDR1 and CDR2 (germline): SGHRS, YFSETQ. CDR3 coding DNA: TGCGCCAGCAGCTTGGGGACAGGTCCCATGGGGGAGCTGTTTTTT. It codes for CASSLGTGPMGELFF. The whole variable domain, filled in from reference TRBV5-1 and TRBJ2-2, reads KAGVTQTPRYLIKTRGQQVTLSCSPISGHRSVSWYQQTPGQGLQFLFEYFSETQRNKGNFPGRFSGRQFSNSRSEMNVSTLELGDSALYLCASSLGTGPMGELFFGEGSRLTVL.

The chain employs TRBV14 and TRBJ1-5; D is unclear. The CDR3 loop spans 13 amino acids. CDR1 is SGHDN, CDR2 FVKESK, per germline. With 2 bases removed from V and 6 bases from J, the gap between germline ends came to 8 bases. CDR3 sequence (DNA): TGTGCCAGCAGCCAAATTAACGGTCAGCCCCAGCATTTT. Translating gives CASSQINGQPQHF.

The genes are TRBV3-1 (or the pseudogene TRBV3-2) and TRBJ2-7; TRBD2 matches 7 bases. The CDR3 is 15 residues long. Per the germline V gene, CDR1 is LGHDT and CDR2 is YNNKEL (reference sequence). Unmatched junction bases numbered 14, after V lost 5 bases and J lost 7 bases. CDR3 residues: CASSSRGGIVLEQYF. The CDR3, as DNA: TGTGCCAGCAGCTCCCGGGGAGGGATCGTTTTGGAGCAGTACTTC.

This sequence joins TRBV29-1 and TRBJ1-2, with D tentatively TRBD1 (5 bases). Germline-derived CDR1 and CDR2 are SQVTM and ANQGSEA. The CDR3 is 12 amino acids. The V end was cut by 2 bases, the J end by 5 bases, with 9 bases between. The CDR3 DNA reads as TGCAGCGTTGAAAAGGGGTTGTATGGCTACACCTTC. It translates to CSVEKGLYGYTF.

Here the CDR3 DNA reads TGTGCCAGCAGATTCCAGGGAGGCAGCTATGGCTACACCTTC. This gives the protein CASRFQGGSYGYTF. The chain has TRBV5-4 and TRBJ1-2; tentatively, D is TRBD1 (5 bases). CDR3 length equals 14 residues. Deletions cut 5 bases from V and 4 bases from J, with 15 bases between. Germline V gives CDR1 SGHNT, CDR2 YYREEE (reference sequence).

The gene calls are TRBV5-4 and TRBJ2-7, with no clear D. CDR1 is SGHNT, CDR2 YYREEE, per germline (reference sequence). The CDR3 runs 14 residues. V dropped 0 bases and J dropped 5 bases, with 12 bases sitting between them. The CDR3 DNA follows: TGTGCCAGCAGCTTGGCTGGTCCGAGCAACGAGCAGTACTTC. It translates to CASSLAGPSNEQYF.

The chain couples TRBV27 to TRBJ2-1; 12 positions agree with TRBD2. Germline V CDR1 and CDR2: MNHEY, SMNVEV (reference sequence). The CDR3 totals 16 residues. With 0 bases clipped from V and 8 bases from J, the junction kept 5 bases outside the gene matches. The chain's CDR3 is CASSLSPSGGDYEQFF. CDR3 coding DNA: TGTGCCAGCAGTTTATCACCTAGCGGGGGGGACTATGAGCAGTTCTTC.

The V and J genes are TRBV6-5 and TRBJ1-2, with 7 bases matching TRBD1. The V segment lost 7 bases and the J segment 7 bases; nucleotides outside the gene matches: 9. The CDR3 is made up of 13 amino acids. Germline V gene lookup returns CDR1 MNHEY and CDR2 SVGAGI. CDR3 amino acids: CASTRRTGGGYTF. The DNA of the CDR3 is TGTGCCAGCACCCGACGGACAGGTGGTGGCTACACCTTC.

The chain links TRBV6-2 or TRBV6-3 to TRBJ2-1, with TRBD2 identical over 7 bases. Germline V gives CDR1 MNHEY, CDR2 SVGEGT. V shed 0 bases and J 16 bases; nucleotides not matched to a gene: 15. The CDR3 covers 15 residues. The CDR3 reads CASSYSVREPPSLFF. CDR3 nucleotides: TGTGCCAGCAGTTACTCGGTGCGGGAGCCACCCTCTTTATTCTTC.

V gene TRBV9 combines with J gene TRBJ1-2, with TRBD1 matching over 8 bases. The CDR3 is 13 residues long. Germline-derived CDR1 and CDR2 are SGDLS and YYNGEE. The V gene end was trimmed by 0 bases and the J gene end by 8 bases; junction bases not matched to a gene: 3. The CDR3 loop is CASSVGTGLGYTF. In DNA, the CDR3 is TGTGCCAGCAGCGTAGGGACAGGGTTAGGCTACACCTTC.

The chain uses TRBV11-2 and TRBJ2-5; 13 bases align to TRBD2. Trimming cost V 0 bases and J 7 bases; bases outside gene matches: 8. Germline V gene data show CDR1 as SGHAT and CDR2 as FQNNGV. CDR3 size: 17 residues. The CDR3 spells CASSLDPRLAGGGTQYF. For the CDR3, the DNA is TGTGCCAGCAGCTTAGACCCAAGACTAGCGGGGGGTGGGACCCAGTACTTC.

The chain combines TRBV7-2 with TRBJ1-1; a possible D gene is TRBD1 (6 bases). Trimming pared 5 bases from V and 3 bases from J, leaving 13 bases between. CDR1 is SGHTA and CDR2 is FQGNSA in the germline V gene. The CDR3 is 14 amino acids. CDR3 region: CASSSRDTHTEAFF. The DNA of the CDR3 is TGTGCCAGCAGCAGCCGGGACACCCACACTGAAGCTTTCTTT.

This chain joins TRBV10-3 and TRBJ2-3, with D perhaps TRBD1 (6 bases). The CDR3 runs 14 residues. The V and J ends lost 7 bases and 1 base respectively, with 12 bases between them. The germline CDR1 and CDR2 sequences are ENHRY and SYGVKD. The CDR3 spells CAIKAQGRTDTQYF. The DNA for the CDR3 is TGTGCCATCAAGGCACAGGGACGCACAGATACGCAGTATTTT.

J is TRBJ1-2 and V is TRBV6-2 or TRBV6-3, with TRBD1 as a possible D gene (5 bases). V lost 5 bases, J lost 1 base, and 20 bases lay in between. The V gene's germline CDR1 is MNHEY and CDR2 SVGEGT. The CDR3 runs to 17 residues. CDR3 in amino acids: CASSNPLYRLDNYGYTF. The CDR3, as DNA: TGTGCCAGCAGTAACCCCCTGTACAGGTTGGATAACTATGGCTACACCTTC.

This clone was counted between two and nine times. This chain joins TRBV6-5 and TRBJ1-1; 8 bases agree with TRBD1. V shed 5 bases, J shed 4 bases, and the junction held 6 bases outside the gene matches. The CDR3 extends over 14 amino acids. CDR1 and CDR2 from the germline V gene are MNHEY and SVGAGI. The DNA of the CDR3 is TGTGCCAGCAGTCCCGGGACAGGAGGCACTGAAGCTTTCTTT. This gives the protein CASSPGTGGTEAFF.

The chain joins TRBV12-5 to TRBJ2-7; 9 bases align to TRBD1. The length of the CDR3 is 14 residues. V shed 4 bases, J shed 3 bases, and the junction held 4 bases outside the gene matches. The germline V gene has CDR1 LGHNT and CDR2 FRNRAP. Here the CDR3 reads CASGWMTGGYEQYF. The CDR3 bases are TGTGCTAGTGGTTGGATGACAGGGGGCTACGAGCAGTACTTC.

V gene TRBV7-2 combines with J gene TRBJ1-2, with 8 positions matching TRBD1. This CDR3 comprises 16 residues. The germline V gene has CDR1 SGHTA and CDR2 FQGNSA. The ends lost 5 bases at V and 8 bases at J; junction bases unmatched: 16. In nucleotides, the CDR3 is TGTGCCAGCAGCCCCGACCCACAGGGGGTATATGGCGGCTACACCTTC. Translation gives CASSPDPQGVYGGYTF. The full variable domain, with the rest looked up from reference TRBV7-2 and TRBJ1-2, is GAGVSQSPSNKVTEKGKDVELRCDPISGHTALYWYRQSLGQGLEFLIYFQGNSAPDKSGLPSDRFSAERTGGSVSTLTIQRTQQEDSAVYLCASSPDPQGVYGGYTFGSGTRLTVV.